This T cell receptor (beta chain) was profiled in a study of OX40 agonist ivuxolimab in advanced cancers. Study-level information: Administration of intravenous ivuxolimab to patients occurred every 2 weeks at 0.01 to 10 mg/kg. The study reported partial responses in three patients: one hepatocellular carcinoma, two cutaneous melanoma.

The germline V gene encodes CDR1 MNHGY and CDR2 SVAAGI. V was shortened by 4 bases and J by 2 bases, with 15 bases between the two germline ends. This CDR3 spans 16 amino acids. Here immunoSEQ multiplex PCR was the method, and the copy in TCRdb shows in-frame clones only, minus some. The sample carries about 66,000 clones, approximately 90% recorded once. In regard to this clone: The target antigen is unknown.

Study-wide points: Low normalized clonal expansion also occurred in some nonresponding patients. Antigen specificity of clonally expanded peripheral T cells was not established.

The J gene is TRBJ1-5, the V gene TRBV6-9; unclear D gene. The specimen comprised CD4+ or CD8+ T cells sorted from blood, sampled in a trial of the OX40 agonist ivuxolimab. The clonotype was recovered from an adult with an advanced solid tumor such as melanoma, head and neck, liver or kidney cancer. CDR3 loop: CASSSGKDGGNQPQHF. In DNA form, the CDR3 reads TGTGCCAGCAGTTCTGGCAAGGACGGTGGCAATCAGCCCCAGCATTTT.